The 7 T cell receptor beta chains below all came from one sample that was sequenced in a study of T cells after yellow fever vaccination. TCRdb processed the 5' RACE reads anew with MiXCR; each CDR3 protein has one entry. The sample lists some 500,000 distinct CDR3 sequences, about 13% occurring once. Sequenced here: PBMCs, sampled on the day of the yellow fever booster vaccination. All receptors derive from a man in his thirties or forties who received the YFV17D yellow fever vaccine.

The rearrangement links TRBV4-3 to TRBJ2-3; 10 nucleotides line up with TRBD2. The CDR3 is made up of 18 amino acids. Germline V gene lookup returns CDR1 LGHNA and CDR2 YSLEER. Trimming took 4 bases from V and 3 from J; bases not matched to a gene: 13. This chain's CDR3 is CASSRNLGSSGSTDTQYF. The CDR3, as DNA: TGCGCCAGCAGCCGAAACTTAGGGTCTAGCGGGAGTACAGATACGCAGTATTTT.

This clonotype has ten or more counts. This chain links TRBV7-2 with TRBJ2-3, with 10 positions matching TRBD2. This CDR3 region has 15 residues. The V and J ends lost 2 bases and 4 bases, in that order; junction bases with no gene match: 3. Germline CDR1 SGHTA, CDR2 FQGNSA. The CDR3 DNA reads as TGTGCCAGCAGCTTACAAGCGGGAGGGCCAGATACGCAGTATTTT. Protein product: CASSLQAGGPDTQYF.

This clonotype was seen a few times. J is TRBJ2-1 and V is TRBV18; 14 nucleotides agree with TRBD2. The junction had 10 bases not matched to a gene; V was cut back by 3 bases and J by 6 bases. This CDR3 comprises 18 residues. Germline V lookup: CDR1 KGHSH, CDR2 LQKENI. This chain's CDR3 is CASSPRGLAGGEGNEQFF. CDR3 in DNA: TGTGCCAGCTCACCCCGTGGACTAGCGGGAGGAGAGGGCAATGAGCAGTTCTTC.

This clonotype was counted between two and nine times. The V and J genes are TRBV7-3 and TRBJ2-1; D possibly corresponds to TRBD1 (5 bases). The CDR3 length is 16 residues. The germline V gene has CDR1 SGHTA and CDR2 FQGTGA. Trimming took 5 bases from V and 5 from J, leaving 19 bases between them. CDR3 in amino acids: CASSSQRTNKDNEQFF. DNA of the CDR3: TGTGCCAGCAGCAGCCAACGGACAAACAAAGACAATGAGCAGTTCTTC.

J is TRBJ2-3 and V is TRBV4-3, with D tentatively TRBD2 (6 bases). Germline loops: CDR1 LGHNA, CDR2 YSLEER. The CDR3 loop spans 15 amino acids. With 4 bases removed from V and 0 bases from J, the gap between germline ends came to 11 bases. CDR3 DNA: TGCGCCAGCAGCCCCTTAGCGGATAGCACAGATACGCAGTATTTT. Its protein is CASSPLADSTDTQYF.

This clonotype was observed at least ten times. The chain links TRBV11-2 to TRBJ2-1; 7 bases line up with TRBD1. The CDR3 length is 16 residues. Trimming took 1 base from V and 2 from J; bases not matched to a gene: 5. Germline V CDR1 and CDR2: SGHAT, FQNNGV. The CDR3 loop is CASSLVLQGAYNEQFF. The CDR3 DNA follows: TGTGCCAGCAGCTTAGTCCTCCAGGGGGCCTACAATGAGCAGTTCTTC.

This clonotype has just a few counts. The V call is TRBV29-1, the J call TRBJ1-3, with a tentative D call TRBD1 (6 bases). The CDR3 consists of 14 residues. The germline gives CDR1 SQVTM, CDR2 ANQGSEA. V lost 6 bases, J lost 4 bases, and 16 bases lay in between. This CDR3 is CSVDTGSNGNTIYF. The CDR3 DNA is TGCAGCGTGGATACAGGGTCGAACGGAAACACCATATATTTT.